This T cell receptor beta chain comes out of a study of T cells in localized non-small cell lung cancer. Whole-study findings and limits: The study found T cell clonality highest in uninvolved adjacent lung, above tumor. Of the top 100 tumor clones, median 57 were in adjacent lung, 25 to 35 among its top 100. Only one tumor region was sequenced, so heterogeneity remains possible.

Germline CDR1 SNHLY, CDR2 FYNNEI. Trimming removed 9 bases from V and 0 bases from J, with 11 bases in between. This CDR3 contains 13 residues. Details on this clone: Its cognate antigen is unknown.

The assay was immunoSEQ multiplex PCR, and TCRdb's table has in-frame clones only and misses some. Of about 15,000 clones in the sample, about 80% were seen once. This receptor was taken from an older female donor with stage I squamous cell lung carcinoma. V and J are TRBV2 and TRBJ1-1; D ambiguous. The sequencing here drew on peripheral blood, taken before any cancer treatment. CDR3 sequence reads: CASFGSLNTEAFF. The CDR3 DNA sequence: TGTGCCAGTTTTGGCAGCTTGAACACTGAAGCTTTCTTT.